The 19 T cell receptor beta chains presented below share a single source sample, sequenced in a study of blood T cell repertoires in COVID-19. Sequenced by immunoSEQ multiplex PCR; TCRdb stores in-frame clones only, minus some. The sample carries 40,000 to 45,000 clones, 90% recorded once. The sequencing input was peripheral blood. These receptors were taken from a human donor in a cohort sampled during active COVID-19.

The CDR3 spells CANRQGHNMNNEQFF. The CDR3 region has the DNA TGTGCCAATAGACAGGGGCACAATATGAACAATGAGCAGTTCTTC. The chain combines TRBV2 with TRBJ2-1; 8 bases agree with TRBD1. V lost 10 bases to trimming and J lost 5 bases; unmatched junction nucleotides: 13. The CDR3 loop spans 15 amino acids. Germline loops: CDR1 SNHLY, CDR2 FYNNEI. Full variable domain (outside the CDR3, taken from reference TRBV2 and TRBJ2-1): EPEVTQTPSHQVTQMGQEVILRCVPISNHLYFYWYRQILGQKVEFLVSFYNNEISEKSEIFDDQFSVERPDGSNFTLKIRSTKLEDSAMYFCANRQGHNMNNEQFFGPGTRLTVL.

This rearrangement joins TRBV28 to TRBJ1-2; 11 nucleotides line up with TRBD1. This CDR3 spans 15 amino acids. With 3 bases clipped from V and 8 bases from J, the junction kept 8 bases outside the gene matches. Germline CDR1 and CDR2: MDHEN and SYDVKM. The CDR3 nucleotides are TGTGCCAGCAGTTTTGTGACGGACAGGGGGCAAGGCTACACCTTC. Amino acid sequence: CASSFVTDRGQGYTF.

The chain is built from TRBV20-1 and TRBJ2-1; 7 bases line up with TRBD2. The germline CDR1 and CDR2 sequences are DFQATT and SNEGSKA (reference sequence). The ends lost 3 bases at V and 4 bases at J; junction bases unmatched: 12. This CDR3 has 16 amino acids. For the CDR3, the DNA is TGCAGTGCTAGTGTTGAGGCTAGCGGATTTTACAATGAGCAGTTCTTC. Amino acids: CSASVEASGFYNEQFF.

This clone appeared once. Here the CDR3 DNA reads TGTGCCAGCAGCTTGGTTGGTGGGACAGAATCTTACGAGCAGTACTTC. Encoded protein: CASSLVGGTESYEQYF. The V call is TRBV5-6, the J call TRBJ2-7, with TRBD1 matching over 7 bases. Germline CDR1 is SGHDT and CDR2 is YYEEEE. The CDR3 sequence is 16 residues long. V was pared by 0 bases and J by 4 bases, with 10 bases of the junction left unmatched. The full variable domain, completed using reference TRBV5-6 and TRBJ2-7, is DAGVTQSPTHLIKTRGQQVTLRCSPKSGHDTVSWYQQALGQGPQFIFQYYEEEERQRGNFPDRFSGHQFPNYSSELNVNALLLGDSALYLCASSLVGGTESYEQYFGPGTRLTVT.

The V gene is TRBV6-2 or TRBV6-3, the J gene TRBJ2-7; possibly TRBD1 for D (5 bases). CDR1 MNHEY and CDR2 SVGEGT come from the germline V gene. This CDR3 is built from 14 residues. V was cut by 1 base and J by 3 bases, with 10 bases left in between. CDR3 bases: TGTGCCAGCAGTTACTATGGACAAGTCTACGAGCAGTACTTC. Its protein is CASSYYGQVYEQYF.

The J gene is TRBJ2-3, the V gene TRBV7-9; TRBD1 matches 10 bases. V was clipped by 5 bases and J by 2 bases; unmatched bases: 4. Germline V CDR1 and CDR2: SEHNR, FQNEAQ (reference sequence). There are 15 residues in the CDR3. The CDR3: CASSHGQGDTDTQYF. The DNA for the CDR3 is TGTGCCAGCAGCCACGGACAGGGGGACACAGATACGCAGTATTTT.

The rearrangement joins TRBV29-1 to TRBJ2-3; no reliable D call. Trimming took 1 base from V and 5 from J, leaving 13 bases between them. The CDR3 covers 14 residues. The germline V gene has CDR1 SQVTM and CDR2 ANQGSEA. In DNA, the CDR3 is TGCAGCGTTGAAGGAGTCCTAAATGAAGATACGCAGTATTTT. Amino acids: CSVEGVLNEDTQYF.

The V call is TRBV5-8, the J call TRBJ1-1, with D possibly being TRBD1 (6 bases). The CDR3 runs to 14 residues. Trimming removed 2 bases from V and 4 bases from J, with 12 bases in between. Germline-derived CDR1 and CDR2 are SGHTS and YDEGEE. The CDR3 sequence is CASSLLAGVTEAFF. DNA for the CDR3: TGTGCCAGCAGCTTACTGGCAGGGGTCACTGAAGCTTTCTTT.

The V and J genes are TRBV10-2 and TRBJ2-7; maybe TRBD1 (6 bases). Trimming removed 2 bases at V and 4 bases at J, with 12 bases between. The CDR3 contains 14 residues. Germline values: CDR1 WSHSY, CDR2 SAAADI. In DNA form, the CDR3 reads TGCGCCAGCAGTGAGAGGGGGAGCAAATACGAGCAGTACTTC. This translates into CASSERGSKYEQYF.

In its sample, this clone was seen once. The rearrangement uses TRBV2 and TRBJ1-1; possibly TRBD1 for D (5 bases). V shed 6 bases and J shed 11 bases, with 19 bases lying between them. Germline CDR1 SNHLY, CDR2 FYNNEI. The CDR3 runs 13 residues. The CDR3 nucleotides read TGTGCCAGCAGGAGCGGGGCTAACCGGTTGGCTTTCTTT. It yields the protein CASRSGANRLAFF. The entire variable domain, with the rest obtained from reference TRBV2 and TRBJ1-1, is as follows: EPEVTQTPSHQVTQMGQEVILRCVPISNHLYFYWYRQILGQKVEFLVSFYNNEISEKSEIFDDQFSVERPDGSNFTLKIRSTKLEDSAMYFCASRSGANRLAFFGQGTRLTVV.

The chain links TRBV19 to TRBJ2-3, with 9 bases identical to TRBD2. V dropped 5 bases and J dropped 2; count of bases not matched to a gene: 8. Germline assignment: CDR1 LNHDA and CDR2 SQIVND (reference sequence). CDR3 length equals 16 residues. The CDR3 DNA reads TGTGCCAGTAGTTCTCTAGCGGGGAGGCACACAGATACGCAGTATTTT. Translating it yields CASSSLAGRHTDTQYF.

The V and J genes are TRBV6-6 and TRBJ2-3; D is ambiguous. V gave up 10 bases and J gave up 4 bases, with 12 bases separating them. This CDR3 is 12 amino acids long. CDR1 is MNHNY, CDR2 SVGAGI, per germline (reference sequence). Here the CDR3 DNA reads TGTGCCATCCAGAACCCCCCAGATACGCAGTATTTT. Protein: CAIQNPPDTQYF.

In this sample, this clone turned up once. The rearrangement links TRBV18 to TRBJ1-4; D perhaps matches TRBD1 (6 bases). The CDR3 is made up of 14 amino acids. The V gene's germline CDR1 is KGHSH and CDR2 LQKENI. V shed 2 bases and J shed 6 bases, with 10 bases lying between them. CDR3 loop: CASSPMGADEKLFF. CDR3 DNA sequence: TGTGCCAGCTCACCAATGGGGGCGGATGAAAAACTGTTTTTT. The whole variable domain, filled in from reference TRBV18 and TRBJ1-4, reads NAGVMQNPRHLVRRRGQEARLRCSPMKGHSHVYWYRQLPEEGLKFMVYLQKENIIDESGMPKERFSAEFPKEGPSILRIQQVVRGDSAAYFCASSPMGADEKLFFGSGTQLSVL.

The V gene is TRBV4-2, the J gene TRBJ1-6; D uncertain. The CDR3 covers 12 residues. Germline CDR1 LGHNA, CDR2 YNFKEQ. Between the trimmed V and J ends, which lost 4 bases and 6 bases, there was a span of 4 bases. The CDR3 DNA follows: TGTGCCAGCAGCCCATTTAATTCACCCCTCCACTTT. Protein: CASSPFNSPLHF.

The rearrangement links TRBV3-1 (or the pseudogene TRBV3-2) to TRBJ2-1, with 11 bases matching TRBD2. CDR3 length: 16 amino acids. Germline V gives CDR1 LGHDT, CDR2 YNNKEL (reference sequence). Unmatched junction bases numbered 5, after V lost 3 bases and J lost 4 bases. As DNA, the CDR3 is TGTGCCAGCAGCCAGGGGACTAGCGGATCATACAATGAGCAGTTCTTC. It specifies CASSQGTSGSYNEQFF.

This rearrangement joins TRBV6-6 to TRBJ2-4, with TRBD2 matching 16 bases. This CDR3 is 19 amino acids long. The V gene's germline CDR1 is MNHNY and CDR2 SVGAGI (reference sequence). Trimming took 6 bases from V and 1 from J; bases not matched to a gene: 9. The CDR3 DNA reads as TGTGCCAGCAGCTACGGCGGGACTAGCGGGGGGGGCGCCAAAAACATTCAGTACTTC. It codes for CASSYGGTSGGGAKNIQYF.

This sequence joins TRBV5-1 and TRBJ2-7; 7 bases align to TRBD1. Germline trimming cut 5 bases from V and 1 base from J; bases unmatched to any gene: 6. This CDR3 has 14 amino acids. Germline loops: CDR1 SGHRS, CDR2 YFSETQ. The CDR3 sequence: CASRRTGQSYEQYF. Here the CDR3 DNA reads TGCGCCAGCAGACGAACGGGACAGTCCTACGAGCAGTACTTC.

The J gene is TRBJ1-1, the V gene TRBV28, with D unresolved. The V and J ends lost 3 bases and 6 bases respectively, with 8 bases between them. The CDR3 is made up of 12 amino acids. Germline CDR1 reads MDHEN; CDR2 reads SYDVKM. The CDR3 nucleotides are TGTGCCAGCAGTTTGAGGTACGCTGAAGCTTTCTTT. It specifies CASSLRYAEAFF. The entire variable domain, with the rest obtained from reference TRBV28 and TRBJ1-1, is as follows: DVKVTQSSRYLVKRTGEKVFLECVQDMDHENMFWYRQDPGLGLRLIYFSYDVKMKEKGDIPEGYSVSREKKERFSLILESASTNQTSMYLCASSLRYAEAFFGQGTRLTVV.

J is TRBJ2-3 and V is TRBV15; 8 nucleotides agree with TRBD2. Germline values: CDR1 LNHNV, CDR2 YYDKDF (reference sequence). Losses at the gene ends were 1 base for V and 5 bases for J; bases not matched to a gene: 8. The CDR3 is 16 amino acids. CDR3 in amino acids: CATSRGAGGALDTQYF. CDR3 in DNA: TGTGCCACCAGCAGAGGTGCCGGGGGGGCTTTAGATACGCAGTATTTT.